This T cell receptor (beta chain) was profiled in a study of blood T cell repertoires in COVID-19. On the study more broadly: Italy, Spain and the United States were the sources of the convalescent and acute COVID-19 samples. Sample material is recorded as cDNA or gDNA derived from T cells, B-cell-depleted T cells, or PBMCs.

In the authors' methods: Using reference gene primer amplification, nucleated cell counts were estimated. The method was immunoSEQ multiplex PCR; TCRdb's version includes in-frame clones alone and lacks a portion of them. The DNA was the basis for D and trimming; V, J and clone size are from that table. Altogether about 200,000 clones are present, 70% to 90% being singletons, with the ten largest covering around 0.93%. Germline V gene sequence: CDR1 SGHNT, CDR2 YYREEE (reference sequence). The CDR3 consists of 17 residues. Trimming took 0 bases from V and 2 from J, leaving 17 bases between them. The specimen sequenced was peripheral blood. The TCR comes from a man aged 55 to 70 with COVID-19, enrolled during active disease. The rearrangement uses TRBV5-4 and TRBJ2-5; possibly TRBD1 for D (8 bases). Here the CDR3 reads CASSLAGNRGGQETQYF. As DNA, the CDR3 is TGTGCCAGCAGCTTGGCCGGGAACAGGGGGGGGCAAGAGACCCAGTACTTC. The full variable domain, completed using reference TRBV5-4 and TRBJ2-5, is ETGVTQSPTHLIKTRGQQVTLRCSSQSGHNTVSWYQQALGQGPQFIFQYYREEENGRGNFPPRFSGLQFPNYSSELNVNALELDDSALYLCASSLAGNRGGQETQYFGPGTRLLVL.